This is a list of T cell receptor beta chains from one sample in a study of T cell changes during pregnancy in multiple sclerosis. The method was immunoSEQ multiplex PCR; TCRdb's version includes in-frame clones alone and lacks a portion of them. The table has about 49,000 clones, 95% seen once. This material consisted of CD8+ T cells from peripheral blood mononuclear cells, taken in the first trimester of pregnancy. All receptors come from a female donor with multiple sclerosis, enrolled in a pregnancy study. The CDR3 runs from the conserved cysteine through the conserved F or W. Each record gives: D gene, V gene, CDR3 length, J gene, clone size, CDR3 protein, CDR3 DNA. D genes are given only for firm matches. Not every row has a clone size; where given, it reads once, few, many or a size class.

TRBD2,TRBV27,15,TRBJ2-1,.,CASSLGLAGTDEQFF,TGTGCCAGCAGTTTAGGACTAGCGGGGACGGATGAGCAGTTCTTC
TRBD1,TRBV10-2,15,TRBJ1-5,.,CASRDTGVGNQPQHF,TGCGCCAGCAGAGATACAGGGGTTGGCAATCAGCCCCAGCATTTT
.,TRBV11-2,14,TRBJ2-7,.,CASSLAGIVHEQYF,TGTGCCAGCAGCTTAGCAGGGATCGTACACGAGCAGTACTTC
.,TRBV27,13,TRBJ2-3,once,CASSSGAEDTQYF,TGTGCCAGCAGTTCGGGAGCGGAGGATACGCAGTATTTT
.,TRBV6-4,15,TRBJ1-5,few,CASRAGEFSNQPQHF,TGTGCCAGCAGAGCAGGGGAGTTTAGCAATCAGCCCCAGCATTTT
.,TRBV9,13,TRBJ2-1,.,CASSVGGDPRQFF,TGTGCCAGCAGCGTAGGGGGGGATCCGAGGCAGTTCTTC
TRBD2,TRBV4-1,14,TRBJ2-7,.,CASSPTSGTYEQYF,TGCGCCAGCAGCCCGACTAGCGGGACCTACGAGCAGTACTTC
.,TRBV10-3,16,TRBJ1-1,.,CAINEGRGFMNTEAFF,TGTGCCATCAACGAGGGAAGGGGGTTTATGAACACTGAAGCTTTCTTT
.,TRBV12-5,14,TRBJ1-3,.,CASGLVRGGNTIYF,TGTGCTAGTGGTTTGGTCAGGGGTGGAAACACCATATATTTT
TRBD1,TRBV30,16,TRBJ2-3,.,CAWSVQGLARTDTQYF,TGTGCCTGGAGTGTACAGGGGCTAGCCCGCACAGATACGCAGTATTTT
TRBD2,TRBV19,17,TRBJ2-3,.,CASSTGLAGGFADTQYF,TGTGCCAGTAGTACCGGACTAGCGGGAGGTTTTGCAGATACGCAGTATTTT
TRBD2,TRBV29-1,19,TRBJ2-1,.,CSVDGLAGGPNGSYNEQFF,TGCAGCGTTGATGGCCTAGCGGGAGGGCCCAATGGCTCCTACAATGAGCAGTTCTTC
.,TRBV2,15,TRBJ1-1,.,CASSTRQDLNTEAFF,TGTGCCAGCAGTACAAGACAGGACTTGAACACTGAAGCTTTCTTT
TRBD2,TRBV7-3,14,TRBJ2-1,.,CASSPLAGGNEQFF,TGTGCCAGCAGCCCGCTAGCGGGAGGAAATGAGCAGTTCTTC
.,TRBV27,13,TRBJ1-3,.,CASSLVAGNTIYF,TGTGCCAGCAGTTTAGTTGCAGGGAACACCATATATTTT
.,TRBV7-3,14,TRBJ2-2,.,CASSFGGYTGELFF,TGTGCCAGCAGCTTCGGCGGTTACACCGGGGAGCTGTTTTTT
TRBD1,TRBV5-8,16,TRBJ2-3,.,CASRDPSGTELSGQYF,TGTGCCAGCAGAGACCCTTCCGGGACAGAACTGAGCGGGCAGTATTTT
.,TRBV7-9,17,TRBJ2-6,.,CASSLVRAGDGANVLTF,TGTGCCAGCAGCTTAGTAAGGGCAGGGGATGGGGCCAACGTCCTGACTTTC
.,TRBV27,14,TRBJ2-2,.,CASSWHPTTGELFF,TGTGCCAGCAGTTGGCACCCAACCACCGGGGAGCTGTTTTTT
TRBD1,TRBV5-4,15,TRBJ2-7,.,CASSLRTGGNYEQYF,TGTGCCAGCAGCTTAAGGACAGGGGGAAACTACGAGCAGTACTTC
TRBD1,TRBV4-1,14,TRBJ2-7,.,CASSLAGGAYEQYF,TGCGCCAGCAGCCTGGCAGGGGGAGCGTACGAGCAGTACTTC
.,TRBV7-9,15,TRBJ2-7,.,CASSPRGGPSYEQYF,TGTGCCAGCAGCCCTAGGGGGGGGCCTTCCTACGAGCAGTACTTC
TRBD2,TRBV7-9,15,TRBJ2-1,.,CASSRLAGLYNEQFF,TGTGCCAGCAGCAGACTAGCGGGACTCTACAATGAGCAGTTCTTC
TRBD1,TRBV2,15,TRBJ2-3,.,CASWDRTPSTDTQYF,TGTGCCAGCTGGGACAGGACTCCTAGCACAGATACGCAGTATTTT
.,TRBV14,17,TRBJ1-2,.,CASSPLMDSRSNYGYTF,TGTGCCAGCAGCCCATTAATGGACAGCCGATCGAACTATGGCTACACCTTC
.,TRBV5-1,14,TRBJ2-7,.,CASSPYLGSFEQYF,TGCGCCAGCAGCCCCTACTTGGGCTCCTTCGAGCAGTACTTC
.,TRBV4-2,15,TRBJ2-3,.,CASSQVLAPTDTQYF,TGTGCCAGCAGCCAAGTCCTAGCCCCCACAGATACGCAGTATTTT
.,TRBV6-5,14,TRBJ1-1,.,CASRHPGGGEEAFF,TGTGCCAGCAGACACCCCGGTGGGGGGGAAGAAGCTTTCTTT
TRBD2,TRBV5-6,15,TRBJ2-3,.,CASSLLAGDTDTQYF,TGTGCCAGCAGCTTACTAGCGGGGGACACAGATACGCAGTATTTT
TRBD1,TRBV28,13,TRBJ2-3,.,CASGRQGGDTQYF,TGTGCCAGCGGAAGACAGGGGGGGGATACGCAGTATTTT